Sequencing of this T cell receptor (beta chain) was carried out in a study of response to subunit inactivated influenza vaccine. One entry per CDR3 protein, called by TCRdb with MiXCR from the RT-PCR reads. The data show 450,000 to 700,000 distinct CDR3 sequences, approximately 14% seen once. Trimming shortened V by 3 bases and J by 7 bases, and 16 bases separated the two germline ends. Germline lookup yields CDR1 MDHEN and CDR2 SYDVKM. The CDR3 has 15 residues. This chain joins TRBV28 and TRBJ2-1; D may be TRBD1 (7 bases). The TCR was taken from a middle-aged man who received an inactivated influenza vaccine. The sequencing used PBMCs from blood, collected approximately 12 days after vaccination. CDR3 bases: TGTGCCAGCAGTTTTCCCTCCGCAGGGGGGAATGAGCAGTTCTTC. Its protein is CASSFPSAGGNEQFF.